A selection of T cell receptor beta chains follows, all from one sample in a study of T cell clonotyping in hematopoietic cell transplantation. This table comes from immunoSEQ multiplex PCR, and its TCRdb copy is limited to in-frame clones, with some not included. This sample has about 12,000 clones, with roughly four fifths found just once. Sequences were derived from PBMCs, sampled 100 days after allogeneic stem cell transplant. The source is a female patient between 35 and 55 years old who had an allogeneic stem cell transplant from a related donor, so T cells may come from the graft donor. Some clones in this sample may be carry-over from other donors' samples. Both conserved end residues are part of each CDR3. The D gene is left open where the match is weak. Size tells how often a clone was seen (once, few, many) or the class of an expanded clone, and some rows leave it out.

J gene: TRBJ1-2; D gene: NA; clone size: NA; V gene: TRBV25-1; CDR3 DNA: TGTGCCAGCAGTGAAGACAGCGCCCCTAGTTATGGCTACACCTTC; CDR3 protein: CASSEDSAPSYGYTF
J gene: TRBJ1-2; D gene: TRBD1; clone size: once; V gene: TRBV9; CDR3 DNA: TGTGCCAGCAGCGTAGAGGGACAGGGGTATGGTGGCTACACCTTC; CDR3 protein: CASSVEGQGYGGYTF
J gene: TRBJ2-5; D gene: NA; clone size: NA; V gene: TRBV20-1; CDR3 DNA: TGCAGTGCTAGTATAGGGGAGACCCAGTACTTC; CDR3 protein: CSASIGETQYF
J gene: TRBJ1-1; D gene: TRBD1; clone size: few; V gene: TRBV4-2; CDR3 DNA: TGTGCCAGCAGCCAAGACTGGGACAGTTCGAACACTGAAGCTTTCTTT; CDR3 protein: CASSQDWDSSNTEAFF
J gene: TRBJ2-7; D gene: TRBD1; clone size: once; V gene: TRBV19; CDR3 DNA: TGTGCCAGTAGTATTCGGACAGGGGGCGCACCCTACGAGCAGTACTTC; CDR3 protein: CASSIRTGGAPYEQYF
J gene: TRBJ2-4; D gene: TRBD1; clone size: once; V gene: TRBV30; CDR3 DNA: TGTGCCTGGAGCCCAGGGGGAAACATTCAGTACTTC; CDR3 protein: CAWSPGGNIQYF
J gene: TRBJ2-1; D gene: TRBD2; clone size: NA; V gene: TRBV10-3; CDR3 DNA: TGTGCCATCCAAAGGACTAGCGGAACCAATGAGCAGTTCTTC; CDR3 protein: CAIQRTSGTNEQFF
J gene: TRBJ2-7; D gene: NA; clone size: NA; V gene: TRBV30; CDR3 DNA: TGTGCCTTATCAGGGCAGAGCTACGAGCAGTACTTC; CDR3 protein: CALSGQSYEQYF
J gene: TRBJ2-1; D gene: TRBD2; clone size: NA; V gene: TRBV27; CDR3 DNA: TGTGCCAGCAGCCTTAAACGCGGACTAGCGGACCATCATGAGCAGTTCTTC; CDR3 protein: CASSLKRGLADHHEQFF
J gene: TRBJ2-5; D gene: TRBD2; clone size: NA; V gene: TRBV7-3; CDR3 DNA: TGTGCCAGCAGCTTTAGCGGGGGGGCCCTTGAGACCCAGTACTTC; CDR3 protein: CASSFSGGALETQYF
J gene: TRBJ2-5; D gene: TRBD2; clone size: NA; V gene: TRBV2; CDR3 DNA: TGTGCCAGCAGCGCAACGGGACTAGCGGGAGTAGAGACCCAGTACTTC; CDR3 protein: CASSATGLAGVETQYF
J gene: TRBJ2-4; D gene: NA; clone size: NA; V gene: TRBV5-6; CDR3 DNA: TGTGCCAGCAGCTTGAGGGACGGAAAAAACATTCAGTACTTC; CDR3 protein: CASSLRDGKNIQYF
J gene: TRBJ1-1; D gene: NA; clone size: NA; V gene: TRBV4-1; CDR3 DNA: TGCGCCAGCAGCGACAGTAGCATGAACACTGAAGCTTTCTTT; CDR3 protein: CASSDSSMNTEAFF
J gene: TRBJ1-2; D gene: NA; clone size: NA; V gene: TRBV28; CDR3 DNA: TGTGCTAGCAGTTTATCCCAGGGTATAGGTGGCTACACCTTC; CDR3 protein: CASSLSQGIGGYTF
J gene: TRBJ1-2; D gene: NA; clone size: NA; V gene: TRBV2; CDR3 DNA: TGTGCCAGCAGTGAACACGCTTTCCCCCCACGGGGCTACACCTTC; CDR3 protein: CASSEHAFPPRGYTF
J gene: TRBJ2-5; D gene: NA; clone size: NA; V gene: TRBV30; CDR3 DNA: TGCGCCTGGAGGAGGGGACTGCACAACCAAGAGACCCAGTACTTC; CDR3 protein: CAWRRGLHNQETQYF
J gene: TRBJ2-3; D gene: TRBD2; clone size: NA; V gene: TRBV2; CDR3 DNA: TGTGCCAGCAGTCCGATGATAGCGGGAGGGACAGATACGCAGTATTTT; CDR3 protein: CASSPMIAGGTDTQYF
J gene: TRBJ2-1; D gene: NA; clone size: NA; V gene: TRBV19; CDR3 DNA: TGTGCCAGTAGTAATCCATATGAGCAGTTCTTC; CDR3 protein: CASSNPYEQFF